The clone carrying this T cell receptor beta chain was found once. Its antigen is as yet unknown. This specimen belongs to a study of CD8 T cells in Susac syndrome. About the study: Each patient with Susac syndrome, at the time of blood draw, was therapy-naive, on corticosteroids, or on intravenous immunoglobulin alone.

Trimming removed 2 bases from V and 11 bases from J, with 15 bases in between. CDR1 is SQVTM and CDR2 is ANQGSEA in the germline V gene. The CDR3 runs to 12 residues. The study's findings and limits: CD8+ clones in Susac expanded most in TEMRA cells and active patients. In total CD8+ repertoires, around 17 Susac-specific public clones were detected, and CD8+ TEMRA repertoires contained a few.

The authors reverse transcribed roughly 0.45 to 1 ug RNA with random hexamers. Amplification of TCR beta CDR3 used immunoSEQ multiplex PCR across 54 Vbeta and 13 Jbeta. TCRdb reprocessed the immunoSEQ multiplex PCR reads via MiXCR and lists one record per CDR3 protein. The table lists 80,000 or so distinct CDR3 sequences, 96% of them singletons. The TCR sequence derives from a human donor with Susac syndrome. The chain combines TRBV29-1 with TRBJ1-1; no reliable D call. Source material: CD8+ T cells from PBMCs. The CDR3: CSVESGPGVAFF. As DNA, the CDR3 is TGCAGCGTTGAAAGTGGTCCGGGAGTGGCTTTCTTT.